These 24 T cell receptor beta chains originate from one sample sequenced in a study of blood T cell repertoires in COVID-19. The repertoire was sequenced with immunoSEQ multiplex PCR; TCRdb's copy has only in-frame clones and lacks some. The table has about 190,000 clones, around three quarters seen once; the top ten hold less than 20%. The sample taken for sequencing was PBMCs or T cells enriched from blood (not recorded which). These receptors were collected from a woman aged 45-60 years with acute COVID-19.

V is TRBV6-5 and J is TRBJ2-5, with TRBD1 as a possible D gene (5 bases). CDR1 is MNHEY and CDR2 is SVGAGI in the germline V gene. The CDR3 sequence is 14 residues long. V lost 6 bases to trimming and J lost 5 bases, with 16 bases between them. This CDR3 is CASSRSSSGETQYF. CDR3 in DNA: TGTGCCAGCAGCCGATCGTCGTCAGGGGAGACCCAGTACTTC.

J is TRBJ1-2 and V is TRBV3-1 (or the pseudogene TRBV3-2); 11 nucleotides align to TRBD1. CDR3 length: 16 residues. Germline assignment: CDR1 LGHDT and CDR2 YNNKEL (reference sequence). V lost 2 bases and J lost 8; bases outside the gene matches: 10. In DNA form, the CDR3 reads TGTGCCAGCAGCCAAAATATTGGGGACAGGGGGGAAGGCTACACCTTC. Protein: CASSQNIGDRGEGYTF.

The rearrangement uses TRBV4-1 and TRBJ1-6; D not certain. Germline V CDR1 and CDR2: MGHRA, YSYEKL. This CDR3 contains 13 residues. V gave up 0 bases and J gave up 10 bases, with 7 bases separating them. CDR3 loop: CASSQDPGSPLHF. The CDR3 coding sequence is TGCGCCAGCAGCCAAGACCCAGGATCACCCCTCCACTTT.

This clone was found once. This chain connects TRBV19 to TRBJ2-1; 8 bases are a match to TRBD1. Germline trimming cut 8 bases from V and 10 bases from J; bases unmatched to any gene: 16. From germline, CDR1 is LNHDA and CDR2 SQIVND (reference sequence). The CDR3 length is 15 residues. DNA for the CDR3: TGTGCCAGTGCCCTCGGGGACAGGTCAACATGGGAGCAGTTCTTC. As protein: CASALGDRSTWEQFF.

This clone was seen more than once but under ten times. The rearrangement links TRBV3-1 (or the pseudogene TRBV3-2) to TRBJ1-2; D remains unclear. The V gene's germline CDR1 is LGHDT and CDR2 YNNKEL (reference sequence). V was pared by 4 bases and J by 3 bases, with 9 bases between. This CDR3 spans 13 amino acids. The CDR3 DNA sequence: TGTGCCAGCAGCCCCCGTGAGGACTATGGCTACACCTTC. It is translated as CASSPREDYGYTF.

The chain combines TRBV28 with TRBJ1-2, with D tentatively TRBD1 (5 bases). Germline CDR1 and CDR2: MDHEN and SYDVKM. CDR3 length: 12 amino acids. V lost 3 bases and J lost 6, with 8 bases in between. The CDR3: CASSFLGDGYTF. The CDR3 nucleotides read TGTGCCAGCAGTTTCTTAGGGGATGGCTACACCTTC.

This clone was seen more than once but under ten times. The chain recombines TRBV18 with TRBJ1-1, with D possibly matching TRBD1 (6 bases). The CDR3 is 14 amino acids. V lost 3 bases to trimming and J lost 3 bases, with 11 bases between them. Germline lookup yields CDR1 KGHSH and CDR2 LQKENI. The CDR3 DNA is TGTGCCAGCTCACCTCCAGGGGCCTACACTGAAGCTTTCTTT. This encodes CASSPPGAYTEAFF.

The chain recombines TRBV30 with TRBJ2-3, with 13 nucleotides matching TRBD2. Germline V CDR1 and CDR2: GTSNPN, SVGIG (reference sequence). V lost 0 bases and J lost 3; bases outside the gene matches: 3. This CDR3 is built from 16 residues. Here the CDR3 DNA reads TGTGCCTGGAGTGTACTAGCGGGGGGGCTTACAGATACGCAGTATTTT. Its protein product is CAWSVLAGGLTDTQYF.

The rearrangement uses TRBV5-1 and TRBJ2-5; a weak D match, TRBD2 (7 bases). Germline assignment: CDR1 SGHRS and CDR2 YFSETQ. V lost 8 bases and J lost 4, with 24 bases in between. The CDR3 spans 16 residues. Here the CDR3 reads CASTSLGGGAGETQYF. The CDR3 DNA reads TGCGCCAGTACATCCCTCGGTGGGGGGGCCGGAGAGACCCAGTACTTC. The whole variable domain, remainder taken from reference TRBV5-1 and TRBJ2-5, is KAGVTQTPRYLIKTRGQQVTLSCSPISGHRSVSWYQQTPGQGLQFLFEYFSETQRNKGNFPGRFSGRQFSNSRSEMNVSTLELGDSALYLCASTSLGGGAGETQYFGPGTRLLVL.

This chain uses TRBV24-1 with TRBJ2-1; possible D gene TRBD1, 5 bases. The CDR3 runs 15 residues. V was clipped by 4 bases and J by 0 bases, with 9 bases between them. From germline, CDR1 is KGHDR and CDR2 SFDVKD. CDR3 amino acids: CATSDPGHSYNEQFF. The CDR3, as DNA: TGTGCCACCAGTGACCCTGGACACTCCTACAATGAGCAGTTCTTC.

The chain links TRBV11-2 to TRBJ2-1, with D tentatively TRBD2 (7 bases). Deletions cut 8 bases from V and 8 bases from J, with 13 bases between. CDR3 length equals 12 residues. From germline, CDR1 is SGHAT and CDR2 FQNNGV. CDR3 residues: CASGGAIHEQFF. The CDR3 DNA reads as TGTGCCAGCGGGGGGGCGATCCATGAGCAGTTCTTC.

The chain has TRBV18 and TRBJ1-1, with D possibly being TRBD1 (5 bases). Trimming pared 8 bases from V and 3 bases from J, leaving 13 bases between. Germline CDR1 and CDR2: KGHSH and LQKENI. The CDR3 is 13 residues long. CDR3 DNA sequence: TGTGCCAGCGCATGGGGGAGGGACACTGAAGCTTTCTTT. Protein: CASAWGRDTEAFF.

The chain has TRBV5-5 and TRBJ1-6, with D perhaps TRBD1 (5 bases). The CDR3 length is 13 residues. CDR1 and CDR2 from the germline V gene are SGHKS and YYEKEE (reference sequence). Between the trimmed V and J ends, which lost 2 bases and 9 bases, there was a span of 9 bases. The CDR3 DNA follows: TGTGCCAGCAGCTTACTGGGGGGTTCACCCCTCCACTTT. Amino acid sequence: CASSLLGGSPLHF.

Comment on this clone: The identical CDR3 is also encoded by other nucleotide sequences in the sample. V and J are TRBV7-2 and TRBJ2-1; 10 bases are shared with TRBD1. This CDR3 spans 16 amino acids. With 4 bases clipped from V and 7 bases from J, the junction kept 10 bases outside the gene matches. Germline CDR1 and CDR2: SGHTA and FQGNSA. The CDR3 DNA sequence: TGTGCCAGCAGCTCCGACCGGGACAGGGGAGGGAATGAGCAGTTCTTC. Translated: CASSSDRDRGGNEQFF.

The chain links TRBV6-2 or TRBV6-3 to TRBJ2-7, with 13 bases fitting TRBD2. Germline CDR1 MNHEY, CDR2 SVGEGT. V lost 6 bases, J lost 2 bases, and 13 bases stayed unmatched. There are 18 residues in the CDR3. The DNA for the CDR3 is TGTGCCAGCAGCCGGCTTGGATTCACTAGCGGGGGGGCCTACGAGCAGTACGTC. Amino acids: CASSRLGFTSGGAYEQYV.

V gene TRBV6-5 combines with J gene TRBJ1-4, with D perhaps matching TRBD1 (5 bases). Germline CDR1 and CDR2: MNHEY and SVGAGI. This CDR3 comprises 15 residues. V was shortened by 6 bases and J by 6 bases, with 17 bases between the two germline ends. The CDR3 DNA reads as TGTGCCAGCAGGTCTGTAGGGGCAGAGGATGAAAAACTGTTTTTT. Its translation is CASRSVGAEDEKLFF.

The chain has TRBV7-2 and TRBJ1-2, with D unresolved. CDR1 is SGHTA, CDR2 FQGNSA, per germline. CDR3 length: 13 amino acids. V was pared by 2 bases and J by 4 bases, with 8 bases between. DNA of the CDR3: TGTGCCAGCAGCTTACAGGCTGCCTATGGCTACACCTTC. It encodes CASSLQAAYGYTF.

The chain has TRBV4-1 and TRBJ1-4; D possibly corresponds to TRBD1 (6 bases). V was shortened by 3 bases and J by 3 bases, with 20 bases between the two germline ends. This CDR3 has 18 amino acids. Germline loops: CDR1 MGHRA, CDR2 YSYEKL. The CDR3 spells CASSHLKGGGRANEKLFF. The CDR3 bases are TGCGCCAGCAGCCATCTGAAGGGAGGGGGGAGAGCTAATGAAAAACTGTTTTTT.

V and J are TRBV6-4 and TRBJ1-3; 7 positions agree with TRBD1. The CDR3 covers 19 residues. CDR1 is MRHNA, CDR2 SNTAGT, per germline. V was clipped by 0 bases and J by 4 bases; unmatched bases: 15. The CDR3 nucleotides read TGTGCCAGCAGTGACTCGACCCCTCTGACAGGGTCTAAGGGAAACACCATATATTTT. The encoded protein is CASSDSTPLTGSKGNTIYF.

V and J are TRBV27 and TRBJ2-3; 10 bases line up with TRBD1. The CDR3 runs 15 residues. Germline V gene data show CDR1 as MNHEY and CDR2 as SMNVEV (reference sequence). V was clipped by 3 bases and J by 5 bases; unmatched bases: 5. The CDR3: CASSFGQGEGDTQYF. CDR3 nucleotide sequence: TGTGCCAGCAGTTTCGGACAGGGGGAAGGAGATACGCAGTATTTT.

The chain uses TRBV11-2 and TRBJ2-5, with D unresolved. V shed 6 bases and J shed 2 bases, with 7 bases lying between them. Germline lookup yields CDR1 SGHAT and CDR2 FQNNGV. The CDR3 spans 12 residues. The DNA of the CDR3 is TGTGCCAGCAGTTTCTTACAAGAGACCCAGTACTTC. Translating it yields CASSFLQETQYF. Full variable domain (remainder filled in from reference TRBV11-2 and TRBJ2-5): EAGVAQSPRYKIIEKRQSVAFWCNPISGHATLYWYQQILGQGPKLLIQFQNNGVVDDSQLPKDRFSAERLKGVDSTLKIQPAKLEDSAVYLCASSFLQETQYFGPGTRLLVL.

The chain has TRBV30 and TRBJ2-5; TRBD1 aligns across 7 bases. Germline V gene sequence: CDR1 GTSNPN, CDR2 SVGIG (reference sequence). The length of the CDR3 is 13 residues. The J segment lost 7 bases and the V segment lost 5 bases, leaving 10 bases of the junction unmatched. CDR3 coding DNA: TGTGCCTGGGAGGGGGCAGGAGCGAGGACCCAGTACTTC. This sequence encodes CAWEGAGARTQYF.

The chain joins TRBV27 to TRBJ2-3; maybe TRBD2 (6 bases). The CDR3 contains 14 residues. Germline CDR1 is MNHEY and CDR2 is SMNVEV (reference sequence). Trimming removed 4 bases from V and 1 base from J, with 9 bases in between. CDR3 nucleotide sequence: TGTGCCAGCAGTTACGGCGGGGGCACAGATACGCAGTATTTT. Residues: CASSYGGGTDTQYF.

The J gene is TRBJ2-5, the V gene TRBV18, with 10 bases fitting TRBD2. Germline CDR1 KGHSH, CDR2 LQKENI. After removal of 0 bases from V and 7 bases from J, the junction contained 29 bases not matched to a gene. CDR3 length: 23 residues. CDR3 nucleotide sequence: TGTGCCAGCTCACCACCGGGTAGACGCGGCTTGGCTAGCGGGGGAAGCTTCATAGGGACCCAGTACTTC. As protein: CASSPPGRRGLASGGSFIGTQYF.